These T cell receptor beta chains were read from a single sample in a study of CD8 T cells in ankylosing spondylitis. Using its own MiXCR run on the 5' RACE reads, TCRdb lists one record per CDR3 protein. This sample has approximately 540,000 distinct CDR3 sequences, with about 13% found just once. The sequencing sample was made of blood, either unsorted or a sorted T cell fraction (not recorded which). The receptor source for this set is a male donor with ankylosing spondylitis. Both conserved end residues are part of each CDR3. Only part of the rows carry a size: once, few, many, or a class if the clone is expanded.

>TRBJ2-1|NA|16|TRBV20-1
CSAREGTSQGIDEQFF
>TRBJ1-2|few|16|TRBV6-1
CASSEEGGSANYGYTF
>TRBJ1-1|many|14|TRBV5-6
CASSLLGAVTEAFF
>TRBJ2-1|many|12|TRBV7-9
CASSSLYNEQFF
>TRBJ2-1|NA|16|TRBV25-1
CASSVLSGRADYEQFF
>TRBJ1-3|NA|15|TRBV25-1
CASSEWDGSGNTIYF
>TRBJ2-4|NA|15|TRBV3-1
CASSQEDLTKNIQYF
>TRBJ2-7|NA|11|TRBV20-1
CSAQSWGGQYF
>TRBJ2-1|few|12|TRBV20-1
CSARARAGEQFF
>TRBJ1-1|many|14|TRBV12-3/TRBV12-4
CASTLGQSRTEAFF
>TRBJ2-1|NA|13|TRBV11-3
CASSFYPYNEQFF
>TRBJ1-3|NA|15|TRBV7-2
CASSPASYSGNTIYF
>TRBJ2-7|NA|13|TRBV24-1
CATSDPESYEQYF
>TRBJ2-1|NA|12|TRBV15
CATSRDYREQFF
>TRBJ1-2|NA|14|TRBV20-1
CSAQPSEDYYGYTF
>TRBJ2-2|few|15|TRBV6-5
CASSYSRTGNGELFF
>TRBJ2-5|NA|14|TRBV12-3/TRBV12-4
CASRQQLYQETQYF
>TRBJ1-1|few|12|TRBV29-1
CSAGGRPYEAFF
>TRBJ1-4|NA|15|TRBV30
CAWSHLWLSNEKLFF
>TRBJ1-4|NA|15|TRBV20-1
CSATQQGTANEKLFF
>TRBJ1-1|many|13|TRBV29-1
CSTYRELNTEAFF
>TRBJ1-3|few|14|TRBV12-3/TRBV12-4
CASSLEGARNTIYF
>TRBJ1-5|few|14|TRBV20-1
CSARVTGGGIPQHF
>TRBJ2-2|NA|17|TRBV11-3
CASSSRQLNQNTGELFF
>TRBJ2-1|NA|16|TRBV20-1
CSASVPTSGREDEQFF
>TRBJ1-2|NA|14|TRBV28
CASKAPGGSGGYTF
>TRBJ1-1|few|15|TRBV18
CASSPPVDSRTEAFF
>TRBJ1-5|NA|15|TRBV9
CASSVDDRSNQPQHF
>TRBJ2-2|NA|17|TRBV11-2
CASSLESGLSSAGELFF
>TRBJ1-2|few|15|TRBV10-3
CAISESGEFGYGYTF
>TRBJ1-5|few|15|TRBV6-2/TRBV6-3
CASSYPGGYNQPQHF
>TRBJ2-1|few|12|TRBV6-5
CASSGRSLEQFF
>TRBJ2-3|few|15|TRBV9
CASSFGLGSTDTQYF
>TRBJ2-3|NA|13|TRBV5-1
CASSIGISDTQYF
>TRBJ2-5|NA|13|TRBV5-1
CASSLSGRETQYF
>TRBJ1-2|NA|14|TRBV5-5
CASSFAEGNYGYTF
>TRBJ2-1|NA|15|TRBV18
CASSLDRMGGGEQFF
>TRBJ2-2|many|11|TRBV25-1
CASSVTGELFF
>TRBJ1-5|few|17|TRBV4-2
CASSQEEAGHSNQPQHF
>TRBJ2-5|NA|12|TRBV25-1
CASSEVVETQYF
>TRBJ2-3|NA|13|TRBV14
CASSQEADLWQYF
>TRBJ2-6|NA|16|TRBV11-2
CASSLRRVSGANVLTF
>TRBJ1-2|many|12|TRBV20-1
CSARDRDYGYTF
>TRBJ2-7|NA|17|TRBV20-1
CSALQPLAGAMSYEQYF
>TRBJ2-2|medium-sized|13|TRBV29-1
CSVRGGGTGELFF
>TRBJ2-3|NA|14|TRBV5-1
CASSLIQSTDTQYF
>TRBJ2-1|few|14|TRBV7-2
CASSLAGAPNEQFF
>TRBJ2-4|many|16|TRBV5-1
CASSPRDLVAKNIQYF